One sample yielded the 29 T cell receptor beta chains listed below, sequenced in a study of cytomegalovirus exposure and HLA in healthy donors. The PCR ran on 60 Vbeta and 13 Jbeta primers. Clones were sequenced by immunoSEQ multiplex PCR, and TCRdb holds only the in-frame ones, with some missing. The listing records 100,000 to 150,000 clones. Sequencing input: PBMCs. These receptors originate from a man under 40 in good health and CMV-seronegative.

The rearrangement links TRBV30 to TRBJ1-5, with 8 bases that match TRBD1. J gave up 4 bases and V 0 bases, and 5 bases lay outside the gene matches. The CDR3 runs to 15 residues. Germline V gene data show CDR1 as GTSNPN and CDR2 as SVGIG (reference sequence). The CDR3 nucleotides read TGTGCCTGGAGTGTACAGGGGGGTCGGAATCAGCCCCAGCATTTT. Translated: CAWSVQGGRNQPQHF.

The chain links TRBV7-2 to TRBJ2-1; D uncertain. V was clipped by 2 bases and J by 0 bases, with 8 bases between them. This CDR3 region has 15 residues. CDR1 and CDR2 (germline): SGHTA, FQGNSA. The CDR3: CASSLSVSSYNEQFF. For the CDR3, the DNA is TGTGCCAGCAGCTTAAGCGTGAGCTCCTACAATGAGCAGTTCTTC.

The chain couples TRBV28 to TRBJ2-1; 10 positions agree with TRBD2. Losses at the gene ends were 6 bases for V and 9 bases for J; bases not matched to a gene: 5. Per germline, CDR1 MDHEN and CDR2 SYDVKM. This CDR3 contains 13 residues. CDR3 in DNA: TGTGCCAGCAGAGCGGGAGGGCCTCCTGAGCAGTTCTTC. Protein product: CASRAGGPPEQFF. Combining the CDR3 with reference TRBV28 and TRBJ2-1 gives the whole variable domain DVKVTQSSRYLVKRTGEKVFLECVQDMDHENMFWYRQDPGLGLRLIYFSYDVKMKEKGDIPEGYSVSREKKERFSLILESASTNQTSMYLCASRAGGPPEQFFGPGTRLTVL.

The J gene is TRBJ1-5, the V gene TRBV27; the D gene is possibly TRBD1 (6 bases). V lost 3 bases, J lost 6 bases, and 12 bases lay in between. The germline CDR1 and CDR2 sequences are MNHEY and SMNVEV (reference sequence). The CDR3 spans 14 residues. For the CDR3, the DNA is TGTGCCAGCAGTTTCCGAGGGGGACCTCAGCCCCAGCATTTT. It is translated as CASSFRGGPQPQHF.

CDR3 region: CASSLGTGLLAAFF. Written as DNA, the CDR3 is TGTGCCAGCAGTTTAGGGACAGGGCTCTTAGCTGCTTTCTTT. The V call is TRBV28, the J call TRBJ1-1, with 9 bases that match TRBD1. Germline V gene data show CDR1 as MDHEN and CDR2 as SYDVKM. Germline trimming cut 2 bases from V and 11 bases from J; bases unmatched to any gene: 9. The CDR3 sequence is 14 residues long.

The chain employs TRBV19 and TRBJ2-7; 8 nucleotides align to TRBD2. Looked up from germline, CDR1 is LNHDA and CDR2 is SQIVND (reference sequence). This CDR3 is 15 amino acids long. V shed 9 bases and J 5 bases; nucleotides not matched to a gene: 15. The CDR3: CASHPGGAPRDEQYF. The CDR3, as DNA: TGTGCCAGCCACCCCGGGGGGGCTCCACGGGACGAGCAGTACTTC.

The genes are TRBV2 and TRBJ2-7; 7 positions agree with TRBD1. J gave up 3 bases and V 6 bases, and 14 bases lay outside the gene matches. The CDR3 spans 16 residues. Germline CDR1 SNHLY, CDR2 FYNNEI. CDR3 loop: CASRITLTGANYEQYF. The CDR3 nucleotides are TGTGCCAGCAGGATAACCCTAACAGGGGCCAACTACGAGCAGTACTTC. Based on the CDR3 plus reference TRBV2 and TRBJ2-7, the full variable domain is EPEVTQTPSHQVTQMGQEVILRCVPISNHLYFYWYRQILGQKVEFLVSFYNNEISEKSEIFDDQFSVERPDGSNFTLKIRSTKLEDSAMYFCASRITLTGANYEQYFGPGTRLTVT.

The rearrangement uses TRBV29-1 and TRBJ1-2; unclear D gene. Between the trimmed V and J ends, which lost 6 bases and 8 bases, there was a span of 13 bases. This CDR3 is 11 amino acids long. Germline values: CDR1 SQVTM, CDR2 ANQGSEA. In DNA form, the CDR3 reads TGCAGCGTCGATGCGAGATTAGGCTACACCTTC. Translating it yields CSVDARLGYTF.

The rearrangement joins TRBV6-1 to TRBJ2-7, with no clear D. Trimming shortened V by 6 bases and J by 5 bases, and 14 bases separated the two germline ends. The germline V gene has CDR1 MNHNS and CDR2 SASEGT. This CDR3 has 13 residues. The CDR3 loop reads CASRGSYRNEQYF. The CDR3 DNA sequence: TGTGCCAGCAGGGGCTCATACCGCAACGAGCAGTACTTC.

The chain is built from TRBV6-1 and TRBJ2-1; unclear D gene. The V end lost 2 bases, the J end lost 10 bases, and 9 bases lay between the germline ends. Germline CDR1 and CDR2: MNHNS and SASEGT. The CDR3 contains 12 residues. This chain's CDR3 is CASSEYQREQFF. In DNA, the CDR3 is TGTGCCAGCAGTGAATACCAGCGCGAGCAGTTCTTC.

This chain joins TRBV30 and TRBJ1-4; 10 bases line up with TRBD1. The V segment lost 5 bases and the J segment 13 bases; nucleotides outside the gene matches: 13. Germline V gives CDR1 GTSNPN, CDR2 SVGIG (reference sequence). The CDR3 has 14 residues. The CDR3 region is CAWQPGTGVEALFF. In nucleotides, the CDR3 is TGTGCCTGGCAGCCCGGGACAGGGGTGGAAGCACTGTTTTTT. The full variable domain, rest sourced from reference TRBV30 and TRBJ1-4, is SQTIHQWPATLVQPVGSPLSLECTVEGTSNPNLYWYRQAAGRGLQLLFYSVGIGQISSEVPQNLSASRPQDRQFILSSKKLLLSDSGFYLCAWQPGTGVEALFFGSGTQLSVL.

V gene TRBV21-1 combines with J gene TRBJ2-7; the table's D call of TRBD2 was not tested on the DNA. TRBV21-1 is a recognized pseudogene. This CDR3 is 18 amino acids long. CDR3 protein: CASSKYLMKGGPWNEQYF. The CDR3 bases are TGTGCCAGCAGCAAATATTTAATGAAGGGAGGGCCTTGGAATGAGCAGTACTTC.

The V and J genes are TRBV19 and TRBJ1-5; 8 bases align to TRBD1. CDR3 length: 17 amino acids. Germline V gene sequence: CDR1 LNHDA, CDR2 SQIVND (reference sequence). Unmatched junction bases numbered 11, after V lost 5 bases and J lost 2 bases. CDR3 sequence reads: CASSLTGVGLGNQPQHF. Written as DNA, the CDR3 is TGTGCCAGTAGTTTGACAGGGGTCGGGCTTGGCAATCAGCCCCAGCATTTT.

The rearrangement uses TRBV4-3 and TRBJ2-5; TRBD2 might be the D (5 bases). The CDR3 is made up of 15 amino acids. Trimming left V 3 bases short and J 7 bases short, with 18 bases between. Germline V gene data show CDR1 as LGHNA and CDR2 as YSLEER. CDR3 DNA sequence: TGCGCCAGCAGCCACTCAGCTAGCAGCTCGTGGACCCAGTACTTC. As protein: CASSHSASSSWTQYF.

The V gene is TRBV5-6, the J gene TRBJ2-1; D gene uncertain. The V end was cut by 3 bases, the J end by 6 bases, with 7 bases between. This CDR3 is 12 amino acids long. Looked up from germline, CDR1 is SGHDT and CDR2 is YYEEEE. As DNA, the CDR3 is TGTGCCAGCAGCTCCGCTAGCAATGAGCAGTTCTTC. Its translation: CASSSASNEQFF.

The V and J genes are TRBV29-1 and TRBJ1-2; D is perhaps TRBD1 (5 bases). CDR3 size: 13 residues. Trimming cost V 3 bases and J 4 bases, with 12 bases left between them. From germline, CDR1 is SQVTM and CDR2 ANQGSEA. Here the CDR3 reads CSVDLGGAYGYTF. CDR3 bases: TGCAGCGTTGATTTGGGTGGGGCCTATGGCTACACCTTC.

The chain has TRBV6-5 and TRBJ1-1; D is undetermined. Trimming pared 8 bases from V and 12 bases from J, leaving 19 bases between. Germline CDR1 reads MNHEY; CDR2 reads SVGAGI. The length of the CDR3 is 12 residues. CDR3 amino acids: CASGDLFEGTFF. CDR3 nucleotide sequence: TGTGCCAGCGGGGATTTATTCGAGGGAACTTTCTTT.

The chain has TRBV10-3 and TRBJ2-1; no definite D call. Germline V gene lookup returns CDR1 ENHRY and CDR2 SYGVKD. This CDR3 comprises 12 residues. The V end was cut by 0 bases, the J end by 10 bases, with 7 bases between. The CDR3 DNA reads TGTGCCATCAGTGAGTCCAGGAACGAGCAGTTCTTC. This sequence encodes CAISESRNEQFF.

The chain's CDR3 is CASSPDREEQYF. The CDR3 DNA is TGTGCCAGCTCCCCCGACAGGGAGGAGCAGTACTTC. V and J are TRBV18 and TRBJ2-7; 7 bases are a match to TRBD1. V was pared by 6 bases and J by 7 bases, with 6 bases of the junction left unmatched. This CDR3 is 12 amino acids long. Germline V gives CDR1 KGHSH, CDR2 LQKENI. Together with reference TRBV18 and TRBJ2-7, the CDR3 gives the full variable domain: NAGVMQNPRHLVRRRGQEARLRCSPMKGHSHVYWYRQLPEEGLKFMVYLQKENIIDESGMPKERFSAEFPKEGPSILRIQQVVRGDSAAYFCASSPDREEQYFGPGTRLTVT.

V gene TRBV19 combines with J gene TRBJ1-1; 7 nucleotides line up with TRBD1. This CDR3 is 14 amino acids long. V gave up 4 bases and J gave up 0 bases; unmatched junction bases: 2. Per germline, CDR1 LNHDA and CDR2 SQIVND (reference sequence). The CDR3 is CASSKDRVNTEAFF. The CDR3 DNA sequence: TGTGCCAGTAGTAAAGACAGGGTGAACACTGAAGCTTTCTTT.

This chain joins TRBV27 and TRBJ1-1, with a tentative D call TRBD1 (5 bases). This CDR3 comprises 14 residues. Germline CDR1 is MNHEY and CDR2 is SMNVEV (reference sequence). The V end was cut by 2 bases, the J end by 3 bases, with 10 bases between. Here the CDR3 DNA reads TGTGCCAGCAGTTTAAGGGGTTGGGACACTGAAGCTTTCTTT. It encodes CASSLRGWDTEAFF.

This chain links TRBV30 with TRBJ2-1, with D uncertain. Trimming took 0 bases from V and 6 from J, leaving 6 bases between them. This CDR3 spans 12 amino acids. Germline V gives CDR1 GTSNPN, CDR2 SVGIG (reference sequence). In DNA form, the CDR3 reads TGTGCCTGGAGTGTACAGCCCAATGAGCAGTTCTTC. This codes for CAWSVQPNEQFF. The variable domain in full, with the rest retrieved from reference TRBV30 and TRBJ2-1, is SQTIHQWPATLVQPVGSPLSLECTVEGTSNPNLYWYRQAAGRGLQLLFYSVGIGQISSEVPQNLSASRPQDRQFILSSKKLLLSDSGFYLCAWSVQPNEQFFGPGTRLTVL.

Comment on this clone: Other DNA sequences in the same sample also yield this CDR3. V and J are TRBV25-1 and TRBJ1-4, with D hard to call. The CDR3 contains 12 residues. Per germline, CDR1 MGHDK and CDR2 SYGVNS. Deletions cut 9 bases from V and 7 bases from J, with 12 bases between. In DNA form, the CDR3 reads TGTGCCAGTCGAGGGCCCGGTGAAAAACTGTTTTTT. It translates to CASRGPGEKLFF.

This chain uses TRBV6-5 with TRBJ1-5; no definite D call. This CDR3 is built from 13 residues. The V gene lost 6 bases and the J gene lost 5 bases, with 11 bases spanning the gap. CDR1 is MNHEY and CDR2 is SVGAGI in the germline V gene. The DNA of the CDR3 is TGTGCCAGCAGACCGGACGGGGATCAGCCCCAGCATTTT. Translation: CASRPDGDQPQHF.

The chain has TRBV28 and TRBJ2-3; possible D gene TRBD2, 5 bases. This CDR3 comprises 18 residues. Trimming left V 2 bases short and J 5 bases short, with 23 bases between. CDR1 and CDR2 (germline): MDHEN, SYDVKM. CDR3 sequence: CASSLKWLAPVREDTQYF. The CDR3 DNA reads TGTGCCAGCAGTTTAAAATGGCTAGCCCCTGTGAGGGAAGATACGCAGTATTTT.

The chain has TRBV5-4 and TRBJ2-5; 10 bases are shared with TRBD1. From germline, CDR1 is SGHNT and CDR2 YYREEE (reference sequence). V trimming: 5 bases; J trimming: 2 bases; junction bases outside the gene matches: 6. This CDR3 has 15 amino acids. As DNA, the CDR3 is TGTGCCAGCAGTCCCCGGACAGGGGGGCAAGAGACCCAGTACTTC. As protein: CASSPRTGGQETQYF.

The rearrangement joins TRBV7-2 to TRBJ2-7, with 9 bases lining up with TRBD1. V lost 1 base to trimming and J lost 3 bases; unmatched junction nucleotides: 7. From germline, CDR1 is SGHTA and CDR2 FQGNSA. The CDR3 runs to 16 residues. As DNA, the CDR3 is TGTGCCAGCAGCTTAGATGTAAGGACAGGGGACTACGAGCAGTACTTC. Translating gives CASSLDVRTGDYEQYF.

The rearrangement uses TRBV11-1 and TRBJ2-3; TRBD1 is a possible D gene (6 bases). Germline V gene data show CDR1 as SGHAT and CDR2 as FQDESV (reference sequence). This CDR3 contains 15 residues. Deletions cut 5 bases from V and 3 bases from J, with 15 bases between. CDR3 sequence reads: CASSHRTVRTDTQYF. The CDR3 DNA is TGTGCCAGCAGCCACCGGACAGTGAGGACAGATACGCAGTATTTT.

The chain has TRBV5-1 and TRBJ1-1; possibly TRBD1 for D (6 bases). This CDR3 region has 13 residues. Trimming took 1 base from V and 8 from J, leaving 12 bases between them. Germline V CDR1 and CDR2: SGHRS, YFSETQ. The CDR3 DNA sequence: TGCGCCAGCAGCTTGACAGGGCTATACGAAGCTTTCTTT. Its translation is CASSLTGLYEAFF.